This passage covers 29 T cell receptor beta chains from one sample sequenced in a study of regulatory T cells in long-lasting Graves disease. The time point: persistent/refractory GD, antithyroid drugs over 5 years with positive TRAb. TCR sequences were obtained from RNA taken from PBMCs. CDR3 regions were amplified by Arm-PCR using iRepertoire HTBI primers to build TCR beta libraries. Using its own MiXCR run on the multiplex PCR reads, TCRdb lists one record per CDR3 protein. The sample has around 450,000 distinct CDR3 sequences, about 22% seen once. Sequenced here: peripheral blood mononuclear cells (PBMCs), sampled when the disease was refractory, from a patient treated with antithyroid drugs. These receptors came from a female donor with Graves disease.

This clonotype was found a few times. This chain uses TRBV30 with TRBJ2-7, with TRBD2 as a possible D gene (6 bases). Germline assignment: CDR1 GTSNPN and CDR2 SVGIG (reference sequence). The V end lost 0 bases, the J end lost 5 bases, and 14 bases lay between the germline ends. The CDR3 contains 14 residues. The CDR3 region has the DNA TGTGCCTGGAGTGTGGGCGGGGACTTACACGAGCAGTACTTC. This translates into CAWSVGGDLHEQYF. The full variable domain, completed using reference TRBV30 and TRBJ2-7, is SQTIHQWPATLVQPVGSPLSLECTVEGTSNPNLYWYRQAAGRGLQLLFYSVGIGQISSEVPQNLSASRPQDRQFILSSKKLLLSDSGFYLCAWSVGGDLHEQYFGPGTRLTVT.

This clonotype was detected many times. CDR3 sequence: CASSLAGGRNTEAFF. CDR3 nucleotides: TGTGCCAGCAGCTTAGCGGGGGGCCGGAACACTGAAGCTTTCTTT. The V gene is TRBV7-2, the J gene TRBJ1-1, with D maybe TRBD1 (6 bases). V was clipped by 0 bases and J by 1 base, with 9 bases between them. CDR3 length: 15 amino acids. Germline CDR1 SGHTA, CDR2 FQGNSA.

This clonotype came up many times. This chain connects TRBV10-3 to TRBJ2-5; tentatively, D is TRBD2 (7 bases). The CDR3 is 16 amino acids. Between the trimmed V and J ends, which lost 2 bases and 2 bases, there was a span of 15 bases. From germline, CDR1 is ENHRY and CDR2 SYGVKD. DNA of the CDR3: TGTGCCATCAGTGAGGGCGGGGGCCGAGATCAAGAGACCCAGTACTTC. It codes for CAISEGGGRDQETQYF.

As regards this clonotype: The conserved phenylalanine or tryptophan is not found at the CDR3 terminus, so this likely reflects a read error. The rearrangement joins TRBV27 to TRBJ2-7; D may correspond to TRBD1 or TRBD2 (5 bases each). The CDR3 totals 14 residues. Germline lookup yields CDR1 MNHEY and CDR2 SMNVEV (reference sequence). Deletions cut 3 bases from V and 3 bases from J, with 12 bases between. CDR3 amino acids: CASSFRVGDYEQYL. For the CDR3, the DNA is TGTGCCAGCAGTTTTAGGGTGGGGGACTACGAGCAGTACCTC.

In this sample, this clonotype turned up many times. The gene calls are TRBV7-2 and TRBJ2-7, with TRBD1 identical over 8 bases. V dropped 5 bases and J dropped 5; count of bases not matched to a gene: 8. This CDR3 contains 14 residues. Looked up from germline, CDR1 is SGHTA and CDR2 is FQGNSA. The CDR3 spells CASSPPGGPNEQYF. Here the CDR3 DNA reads TGTGCCAGCAGCCCACCAGGGGGCCCTAACGAGCAGTACTTC.

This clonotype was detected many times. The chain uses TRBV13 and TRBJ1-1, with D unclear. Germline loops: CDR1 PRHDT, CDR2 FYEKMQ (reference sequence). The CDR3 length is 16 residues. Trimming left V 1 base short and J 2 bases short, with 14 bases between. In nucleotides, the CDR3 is TGTGCCAGCAGCTTAGACTATGGACTTCCAAACACTGAAGCTTTCTTT. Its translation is CASSLDYGLPNTEAFF.

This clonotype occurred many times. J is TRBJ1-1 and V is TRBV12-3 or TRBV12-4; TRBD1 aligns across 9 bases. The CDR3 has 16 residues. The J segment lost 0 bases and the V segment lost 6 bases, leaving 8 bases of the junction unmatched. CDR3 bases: TGTGCCAGCAGGGTAGACAGGGGGGGTATGAACACTGAAGCTTTCTTT. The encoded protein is CASRVDRGGMNTEAFF.

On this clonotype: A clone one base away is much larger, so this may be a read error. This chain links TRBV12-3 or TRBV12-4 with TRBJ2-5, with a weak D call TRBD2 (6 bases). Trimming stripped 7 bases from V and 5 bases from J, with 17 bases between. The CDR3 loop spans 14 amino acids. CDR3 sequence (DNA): TGTGCCAGCAACCCGGGACTCCCAGGGGAGACCCAGTACTTC. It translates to CASNPGLPGETQYF.

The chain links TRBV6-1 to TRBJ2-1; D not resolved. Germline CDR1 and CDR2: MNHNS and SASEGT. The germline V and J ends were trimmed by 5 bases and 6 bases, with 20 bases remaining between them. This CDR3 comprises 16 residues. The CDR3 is CASSNPRVVAFNEQFF. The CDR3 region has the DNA TGTGCCAGCAGTAACCCCCGAGTTGTGGCCTTCAATGAGCAGTTCTTC.

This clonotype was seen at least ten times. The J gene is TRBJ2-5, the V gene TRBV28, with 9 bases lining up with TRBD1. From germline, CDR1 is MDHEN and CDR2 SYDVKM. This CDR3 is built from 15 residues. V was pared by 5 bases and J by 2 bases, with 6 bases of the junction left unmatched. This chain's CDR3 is CASSLPTGGQETQYF. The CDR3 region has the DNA TGTGCCAGCAGTCTCCCGACAGGGGGACAAGAGACCCAGTACTTC.

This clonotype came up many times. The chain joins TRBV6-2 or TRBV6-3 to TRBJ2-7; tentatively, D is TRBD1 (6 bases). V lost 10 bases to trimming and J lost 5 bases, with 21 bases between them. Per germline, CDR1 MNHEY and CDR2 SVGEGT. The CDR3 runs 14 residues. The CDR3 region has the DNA TGTGCCACAAGTAGGGACATTCGATTTCACGAGCAGTACTTC. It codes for CATSRDIRFHEQYF.

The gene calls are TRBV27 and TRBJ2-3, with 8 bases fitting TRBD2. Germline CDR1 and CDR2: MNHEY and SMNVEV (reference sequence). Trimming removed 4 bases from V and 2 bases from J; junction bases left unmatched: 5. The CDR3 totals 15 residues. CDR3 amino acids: CASSSGLAYTDTQYF. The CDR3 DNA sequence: TGTGCCAGCAGTTCCGGACTAGCCTACACAGATACGCAGTATTTT.

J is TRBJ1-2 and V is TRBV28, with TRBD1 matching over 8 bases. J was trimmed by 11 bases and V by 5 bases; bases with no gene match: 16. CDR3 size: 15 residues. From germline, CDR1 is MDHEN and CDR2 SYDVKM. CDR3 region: CASSKPGGPHSGYTF. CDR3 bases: TGTGCCAGCAGTAAGCCAGGGGGCCCTCATTCCGGGTACACCTTC.

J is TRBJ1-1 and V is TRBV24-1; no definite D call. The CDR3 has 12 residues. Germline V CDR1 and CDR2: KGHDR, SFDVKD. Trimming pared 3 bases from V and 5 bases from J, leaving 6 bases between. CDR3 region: CATSDRTTEAFF. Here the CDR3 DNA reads TGTGCCACCAGTGATCGGACGACTGAAGCTTTCTTT.

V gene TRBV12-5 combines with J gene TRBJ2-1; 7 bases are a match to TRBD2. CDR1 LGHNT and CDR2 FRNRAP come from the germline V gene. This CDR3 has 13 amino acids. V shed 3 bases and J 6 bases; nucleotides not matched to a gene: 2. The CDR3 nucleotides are TGTGCTAGTGGTTTAGGACTAGGCAATGAGCAGTTCTTC. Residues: CASGLGLGNEQFF.

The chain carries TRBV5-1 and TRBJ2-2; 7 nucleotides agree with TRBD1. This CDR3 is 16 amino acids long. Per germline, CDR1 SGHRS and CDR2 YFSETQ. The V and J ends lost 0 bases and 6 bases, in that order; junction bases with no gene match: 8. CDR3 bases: TGCGCCAGCAGCTTGGCGAACAGGGGAAACGCCGGGGAGCTGTTTTTT. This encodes CASSLANRGNAGELFF.

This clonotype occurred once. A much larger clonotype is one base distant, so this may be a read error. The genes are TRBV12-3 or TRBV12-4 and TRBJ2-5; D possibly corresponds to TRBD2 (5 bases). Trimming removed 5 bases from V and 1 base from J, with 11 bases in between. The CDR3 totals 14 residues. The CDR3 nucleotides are TGTGCCAGCAGTGGAGGTCGGATCCAAGAGACCCAGTACTTC. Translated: CASSGGRIQETQYF.

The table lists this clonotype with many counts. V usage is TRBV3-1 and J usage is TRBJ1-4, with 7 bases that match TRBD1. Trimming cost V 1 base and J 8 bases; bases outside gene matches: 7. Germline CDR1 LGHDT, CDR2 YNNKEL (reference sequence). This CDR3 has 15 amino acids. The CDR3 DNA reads TGTGCCAGCAGCCAAGCTCGACAGGGAGGCGAAAAACTGTTTTTT. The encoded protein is CASSQARQGGEKLFF.

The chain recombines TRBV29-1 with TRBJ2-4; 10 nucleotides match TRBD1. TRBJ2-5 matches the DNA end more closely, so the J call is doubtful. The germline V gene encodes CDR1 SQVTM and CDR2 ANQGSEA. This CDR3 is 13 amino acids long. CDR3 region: CSGRQGALETQYF. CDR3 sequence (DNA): TGCAGCGGCCGACAGGGGGCTTTAGAGACCCAGTACTTC.

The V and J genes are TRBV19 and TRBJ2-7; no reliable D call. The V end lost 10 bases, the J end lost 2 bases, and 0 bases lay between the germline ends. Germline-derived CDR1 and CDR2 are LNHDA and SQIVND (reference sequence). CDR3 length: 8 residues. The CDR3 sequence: CATYEQYF. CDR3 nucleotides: TGTGCCACCTACGAGCAGTACTTC.

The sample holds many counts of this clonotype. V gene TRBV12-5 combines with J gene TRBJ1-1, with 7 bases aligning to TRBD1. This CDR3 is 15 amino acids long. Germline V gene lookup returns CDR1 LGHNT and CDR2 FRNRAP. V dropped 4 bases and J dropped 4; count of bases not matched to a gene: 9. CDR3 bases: TGTGCTAGTGGTTACGACAGGGTGGTAGGCACTGAAGCTTTCTTT. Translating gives CASGYDRVVGTEAFF.

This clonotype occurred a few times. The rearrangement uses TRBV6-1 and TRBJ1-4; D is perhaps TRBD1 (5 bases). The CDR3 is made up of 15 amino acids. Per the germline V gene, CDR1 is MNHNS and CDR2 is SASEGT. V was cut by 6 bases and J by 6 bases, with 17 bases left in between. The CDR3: CASSVRTKADEKLFF. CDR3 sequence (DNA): TGTGCCAGCAGCGTCAGGACAAAGGCGGATGAAAAACTGTTTTTT.

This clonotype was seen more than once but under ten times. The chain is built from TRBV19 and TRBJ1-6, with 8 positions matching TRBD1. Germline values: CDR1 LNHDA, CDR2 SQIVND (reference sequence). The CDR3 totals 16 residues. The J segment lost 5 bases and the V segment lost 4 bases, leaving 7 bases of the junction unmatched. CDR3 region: CASSNLNRGDNSPLHF. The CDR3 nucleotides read TGTGCCAGTAGTAACCTAAACAGGGGGGATAATTCACCCCTCCACTTT.

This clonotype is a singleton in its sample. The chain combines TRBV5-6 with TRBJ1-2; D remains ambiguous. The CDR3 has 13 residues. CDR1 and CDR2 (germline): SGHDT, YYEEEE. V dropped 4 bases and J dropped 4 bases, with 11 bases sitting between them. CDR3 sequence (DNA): TGTGCCAGCAGCCCCGGGCGGATCTATGGCTACACCTTC. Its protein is CASSPGRIYGYTF.

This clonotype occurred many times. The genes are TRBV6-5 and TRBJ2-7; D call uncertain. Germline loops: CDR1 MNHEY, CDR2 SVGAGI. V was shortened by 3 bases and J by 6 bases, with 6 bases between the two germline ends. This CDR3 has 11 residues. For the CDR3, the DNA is TGTGCCAGCAGTTATCTCGTCGAGCAGTACTTC. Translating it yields CASSYLVEQYF.

This CDR3 reads CASSPLQREGRDEQFF. The CDR3 coding sequence is TGTGCCAGCAGTCCCTTACAGCGGGAGGGCCGCGATGAGCAGTTCTTC. The chain employs TRBV6-1 and TRBJ2-1, with TRBD2 identical over 10 bases. The CDR3 covers 16 residues. Germline-derived CDR1 and CDR2 are MNHNS and SASEGT. V gave up 5 bases and J gave up 8 bases; unmatched junction bases: 12.

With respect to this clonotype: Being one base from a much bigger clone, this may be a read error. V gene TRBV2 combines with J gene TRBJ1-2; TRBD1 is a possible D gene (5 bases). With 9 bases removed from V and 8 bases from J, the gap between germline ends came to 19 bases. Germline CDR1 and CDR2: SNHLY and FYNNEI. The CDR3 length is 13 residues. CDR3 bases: TGTGCCAGGAGCTTGGACGGGGGAGAAGGCTACACCTTC. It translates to CARSLDGGEGYTF.

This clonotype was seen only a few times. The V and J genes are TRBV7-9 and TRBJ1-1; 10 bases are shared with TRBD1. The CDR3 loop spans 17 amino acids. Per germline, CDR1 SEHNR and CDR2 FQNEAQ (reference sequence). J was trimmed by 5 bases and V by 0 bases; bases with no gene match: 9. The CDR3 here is CASSLAGTGERDTEAFF. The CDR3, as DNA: TGTGCCAGCAGCTTAGCGGGGACAGGGGAGAGGGATACTGAAGCTTTCTTT.

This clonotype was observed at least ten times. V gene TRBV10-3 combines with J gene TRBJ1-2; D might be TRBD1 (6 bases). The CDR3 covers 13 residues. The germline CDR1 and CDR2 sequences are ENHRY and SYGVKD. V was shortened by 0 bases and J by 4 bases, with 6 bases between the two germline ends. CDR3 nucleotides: TGTGCCATCAGTGAGTCGACAGGCTATGGCTACACCTTC. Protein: CAISESTGYGYTF.